This T cell receptor (beta chain) was captured by sequencing in a study of response to subunit inactivated influenza vaccine. This CDR3 has 13 amino acids. CDR1 is DFQATT, CDR2 SNEGSKA, per germline (reference sequence). Trimming stripped 6 bases from V and 2 bases from J, with 14 bases between. In the case of this clonotype: What it recognizes is unknown.

General study results and limits: A suggestion made by the authors is that each seasonal influenza vaccination recruits few new T cells.

MiXCR was run by TCRdb on the RT-PCR reads, yielding one entry per CDR3 protein. Counted here are just under 250,000 distinct CDR3 sequences, approximately 12% occurring once; the ten biggest clones make up 7.8%. V and J are TRBV20-1 and TRBJ2-7; D remains unclear. This TCR derives from a man aged 45-60 years who received an inactivated influenza vaccine. Here the sequenced sample was non-naive T cells sorted from PBMCs, taken 14 to 15 days before vaccination. The CDR3 protein is CSAAPMDAYEQYF. CDR3 nucleotide sequence: TGCAGTGCCGCCCCGATGGACGCCTACGAGCAGTACTTC.